These 32 T cell receptor beta chains came from one sample sequenced in a study of cytomegalovirus exposure and HLA in healthy donors. In the PCR, 60 Vbeta and 13 Jbeta primers were used. This table comes from immunoSEQ multiplex PCR, and its TCRdb copy is limited to in-frame clones, with some not included. The sample contains about 160,000 clones, around four fifths of which appear only once. Sequenced sample: PBMCs. Source of these receptors: a man between 18 and 35 years old in good health and CMV-seronegative.

The chain is built from TRBV4-1 and TRBJ1-2, with D maybe TRBD1 (5 bases). Germline V CDR1 and CDR2: MGHRA, YSYEKL. Trimming left V 1 base short and J 6 bases short, with 15 bases between. This CDR3 comprises 15 residues. CDR3 in DNA: TGCGCCAGCAGCCAAGCGGAGTGGGTAGGGGATGGCTACACCTTC. Residues: CASSQAEWVGDGYTF.

This clone was observed a single time. V gene TRBV9 combines with J gene TRBJ2-6; TRBD1 agrees at 9 bases. CDR3 size: 17 residues. J was trimmed by 1 base and V by 4 bases; bases with no gene match: 6. Germline V gene data show CDR1 as SGDLS and CDR2 as YYNGEE. CDR3 nucleotide sequence: TGTGCCAGCAGCCCTCTGACAGGGGGTTCTGGGGCCAACGTCCTGACTTTC. This sequence encodes CASSPLTGGSGANVLTF.

This rearrangement joins TRBV10-3 to TRBJ1-4, with a weak D call TRBD1 (6 bases). The CDR3 has 16 residues. Germline values: CDR1 ENHRY, CDR2 SYGVKD. V dropped 1 base and J dropped 2 bases, with 11 bases sitting between them. The CDR3 loop reads CAISEYRQATNEKLFF. Written as DNA, the CDR3 is TGTGCCATCAGTGAGTACCGACAGGCGACTAATGAAAAACTGTTTTTT.

The chain combines TRBV12-2 with TRBJ2-7; the table assigns TRBD2, which was not confirmed against the DNA. TRBV12-2 is tagged as a pseudogene. This CDR3 has 13 residues. The CDR3 spells CASRLREFDEQYF. The CDR3, as DNA: TGTGCAAGTCGCTTACGGGAGTTCGACGAGCAGTACTTC.

The chain recombines TRBV7-3 with TRBJ1-6; D unclear. The CDR3 has 14 amino acids. Germline loops: CDR1 SGHTA, CDR2 FQGTGA. Deletions cut 5 bases from V and 5 bases from J, with 10 bases between. Written as DNA, the CDR3 is TGTGCCAGCAGCCAGCGGGGAGATAATTCACCCCTCCACTTT. Amino acids: CASSQRGDNSPLHF.

V usage is TRBV2 and J usage is TRBJ2-7; weak D call: TRBD1 (6 bases). The germline V gene encodes CDR1 SNHLY and CDR2 FYNNEI. The CDR3 has 14 residues. Trimming cost V 4 bases and J 3 bases, with 13 bases left between them. The CDR3: CASSGVGRGYEQYF. DNA of the CDR3: TGTGCCAGCAGTGGGGTCGGCAGGGGCTACGAGCAGTACTTC.

This clone appeared once. The rearrangement links TRBV28 to TRBJ1-5; 9 bases agree with TRBD1. The CDR3 contains 18 residues. CDR1 is MDHEN and CDR2 is SYDVKM in the germline V gene. After removal of 2 bases from V and 0 bases from J, the junction contained 8 bases not matched to a gene. The CDR3 spells CASSLKGTGSDSNQPQHF. CDR3 coding DNA: TGTGCCAGCAGTTTAAAGGGGACAGGGTCAGATAGCAATCAGCCCCAGCATTTT.

The gene calls are TRBV5-1 and TRBJ1-2; the match to TRBD1 covers 7 bases. This CDR3 has 13 amino acids. CDR1 is SGHRS, CDR2 YFSETQ, per germline. Losses at the gene ends were 3 bases for V and 5 bases for J; bases not matched to a gene: 4. The chain's CDR3 is CASSSDRVYGYTF. The CDR3 coding sequence is TGCGCCAGCAGCTCCGACAGGGTTTATGGCTACACCTTC.

The V gene is TRBV2, the J gene TRBJ2-4; D might be TRBD1 (6 bases). CDR1 is SNHLY, CDR2 FYNNEI, per germline. This CDR3 contains 16 residues. The V end lost 4 bases, the J end lost 0 bases, and 13 bases lay between the germline ends. The CDR3 spells CASSVDQGIAKNIQYF. The CDR3 coding sequence is TGTGCCAGCAGTGTCGATCAGGGGATAGCCAAAAACATTCAGTACTTC.

The V gene is TRBV19, the J gene TRBJ1-4, with TRBD1 identical over 10 bases. CDR1 is LNHDA and CDR2 is SQIVND in the germline V gene (reference sequence). CDR3 length: 15 residues. V lost 5 bases and J lost 5; bases outside the gene matches: 5. Here the CDR3 DNA reads TGTGCCAGTAGTTCGTGGACAGGGGGGAATGAAAAACTGTTTTTT. As protein: CASSSWTGGNEKLFF.

The chain combines TRBV27 with TRBJ2-5; D possibly corresponds to TRBD1 (6 bases). Germline CDR1 and CDR2: MNHEY and SMNVEV (reference sequence). This CDR3 has 14 amino acids. V was shortened by 2 bases and J by 4 bases, with 11 bases between the two germline ends. CDR3 coding DNA: TGTGCCAGCAGTTTACTTGGGGGCATAGAGACCCAGTACTTC. Protein sequence: CASSLLGGIETQYF.

The gene calls are TRBV7-8 and TRBJ1-4, with TRBD1 matching 7 bases. Germline CDR1 SGHVS, CDR2 FQNEAQ. The V segment lost 5 bases and the J segment 5 bases; nucleotides outside the gene matches: 8. The CDR3 has 15 residues. The CDR3 spells CASSIRTGTNEKLFF. The DNA for the CDR3 is TGTGCCAGCAGCATACGGACAGGAACAAATGAAAAACTGTTTTTT.

V is TRBV9 and J is TRBJ2-3, with a tentative D call TRBD2 (6 bases). The germline gives CDR1 SGDLS, CDR2 YYNGEE. V was pared by 3 bases and J by 6 bases, with 14 bases between. The CDR3 spans 14 residues. CDR3 in amino acids: CASSAAGTGDTQYF. CDR3 DNA sequence: TGTGCCAGCAGCGCGGCCGGGACTGGGGATACGCAGTATTTT. Combining the CDR3 with reference TRBV9 and TRBJ2-3 gives the whole variable domain DSGVTQTPKHLITATGQRVTLRCSPRSGDLSVYWYQQSLDQGLQFLIQYYNGEERAKGNILERFSAQQFPDLHSELNLSSLELGDSALYFCASSAAGTGDTQYFGPGTRLTVL.

The V and J genes are TRBV27 and TRBJ2-1; D remains ambiguous. This CDR3 has 10 residues. V dropped 10 bases and J dropped 6 bases, with 7 bases sitting between them. The germline gives CDR1 MNHEY, CDR2 SMNVEV (reference sequence). CDR3 amino acids: CATSGNEQFF. The CDR3 coding sequence is TGTGCCACGAGTGGCAATGAGCAGTTCTTC.

The gene calls are TRBV7-9 and TRBJ2-5; D is unclear. The length of the CDR3 is 13 residues. V was cut by 3 bases and J by 5 bases, with 10 bases left in between. Germline CDR1 SEHNR, CDR2 FQNEAQ (reference sequence). CDR3 bases: TGTGCCAGCAGCTTTACGGCGGATGAGACCCAGTACTTC. Its translation is CASSFTADETQYF.

The V call is TRBV5-4, the J call TRBJ2-5; D possibly corresponds to TRBD2 (5 bases). The germline V gene encodes CDR1 SGHNT and CDR2 YYREEE (reference sequence). Trimming removed 3 bases at V and 5 bases at J, with 11 bases between. This CDR3 contains 13 residues. The CDR3 loop reads CASSSGWEETQYF. The CDR3 region has the DNA TGTGCCAGCAGCTCCGGCTGGGAGGAGACCCAGTACTTC.

The rearrangement links TRBV28 to TRBJ1-3, with a tentative D call TRBD1 (5 bases). Germline lookup yields CDR1 MDHEN and CDR2 SYDVKM. The CDR3 is 15 residues long. V was pared by 5 bases and J by 2 bases, with 13 bases between. The CDR3 coding sequence is TGTGCCAGCAGTCCCTCGGGGGTAGCTGGAAACACCATATATTTT. Amino acids: CASSPSGVAGNTIYF.

The chain recombines TRBV5-1 with TRBJ1-4; maybe TRBD1 (5 bases). Trimming shortened V by 0 bases and J by 0 bases, and 12 bases separated the two germline ends. CDR1 SGHRS and CDR2 YFSETQ come from the germline V gene. CDR3 length: 17 amino acids. The CDR3, as DNA: TGCGCCAGCAGCTTGGCCACAGGTGGGGCAACTAATGAAAAACTGTTTTTT. This translates into CASSLATGGATNEKLFF.

This clone was counted a single time. The chain carries TRBV9 and TRBJ2-7; 7 bases map to TRBD1. The CDR3 covers 15 residues. Trimming at V came to 4 bases and at J to 2 bases, leaving 9 bases not matched to a gene. Per the germline V gene, CDR1 is SGDLS and CDR2 is YYNGEE. DNA of the CDR3: TGTGCCAGCAGCAAGCCGGGACAGATGACCTACGAGCAGTACTTC. Amino acids: CASSKPGQMTYEQYF.

The sample holds one count of this clone. The V gene is TRBV19, the J gene TRBJ1-2; D possibly corresponds to TRBD1 (6 bases). V was shortened by 10 bases and J by 1 base, with 19 bases between the two germline ends. The CDR3 sequence is 15 residues long. From germline, CDR1 is LNHDA and CDR2 SQIVND (reference sequence). Here the CDR3 DNA reads TGTGCCACTCGGGGCCGGACAGACCTTAACTATGGCTACACCTTC. The encoded protein is CATRGRTDLNYGYTF.

This clone came up once. This chain links TRBV4-1 with TRBJ2-3; 8 positions match TRBD2. This CDR3 has 17 residues. With V trimmed by 1 base and J by 3 bases, 9 bases remained unmatched. Germline lookup yields CDR1 MGHRA and CDR2 YSYEKL. Here the CDR3 DNA reads TGCGCCAGCAGCCAAGGCTCTCTTGCGGGGGGAACAGATACGCAGTATTTT. It specifies CASSQGSLAGGTDTQYF.

This clone was seen a few times. The chain employs TRBV28 and TRBJ1-2, with D perhaps matching TRBD1 (6 bases). The CDR3 is 14 residues long. Germline values: CDR1 MDHEN, CDR2 SYDVKM. The ends were cut back, 6 bases at V and 2 bases at J, with 13 bases in the middle. CDR3 bases: TGTGCCAGCAGGTCCGGGACATACAACTATGGCTACACCTTC. This sequence encodes CASRSGTYNYGYTF.

This clone was counted a few times. V is TRBV6-1 and J is TRBJ1-2; no definite D call. The CDR3 length is 15 residues. Deletions cut 2 bases from V and 7 bases from J, with 17 bases between. Germline V gene sequence: CDR1 MNHNS, CDR2 SASEGT. The CDR3 is CASSEFTPPNGGYTF. CDR3 DNA sequence: TGTGCCAGCAGTGAATTCACCCCCCCCAACGGTGGCTACACCTTC.

This sequence joins TRBV7-8 and TRBJ1-4; TRBD1 agrees at 9 bases. The V gene's germline CDR1 is SGHVS and CDR2 FQNEAQ. After removal of 5 bases from V and 3 bases from J, the junction contained 4 bases not matched to a gene. The CDR3 contains 15 residues. In DNA form, the CDR3 reads TGTGCCAGCAGCGCCAGACAGGGGGCTAATGAAAAACTGTTTTTT. As protein: CASSARQGANEKLFF.

This clone appeared a few times. CDR3 coding DNA: TGTGCCATCAGTGAGTCTTTACCCGACAGGGCCACTGAAGCTTTCTTT. This gives the protein CAISESLPDRATEAFF. The chain links TRBV10-3 to TRBJ1-1, with 7 nucleotides matching TRBD1. V was pared by 0 bases and J by 4 bases, with 8 bases of the junction left unmatched. Germline CDR1 is ENHRY and CDR2 is SYGVKD. This CDR3 spans 16 amino acids.

The chain uses TRBV29-1 and TRBJ2-1, with D possibly TRBD1 on 8 matching bases. CDR1 SQVTM and CDR2 ANQGSEA come from the germline V gene. This CDR3 comprises 12 residues. V lost 5 bases, J lost 9 bases, and 14 bases lay in between. Here the CDR3 DNA reads TGCAGCGTTACAGGGGGGGGAATTGAGCAGTTCTTC. The encoded protein is CSVTGGGIEQFF.

The V gene is TRBV5-6, the J gene TRBJ1-2; D is perhaps TRBD1 (5 bases). In germline, CDR1 is SGHDT, CDR2 YYEEEE. The CDR3 totals 14 residues. Between the trimmed V and J ends, which lost 4 bases and 2 bases, there was a span of 12 bases. For the CDR3, the DNA is TGTGCCAGCAGCCCGCCCTCAGGGAACTATGGCTACACCTTC. This gives the protein CASSPPSGNYGYTF.

The genes are TRBV28 and TRBJ1-4; possible D gene TRBD1, 6 bases. This CDR3 is 18 amino acids long. Germline V gene lookup returns CDR1 MDHEN and CDR2 SYDVKM. Trimming cost V 7 bases and J 4 bases, with 25 bases left between them. The CDR3 sequence: CASKVGGVQGSSNEKLFF. The CDR3 nucleotides read TGTGCCAGCAAAGTAGGGGGGGTACAAGGGAGCAGTAATGAAAAACTGTTTTTT.

The rearrangement uses TRBV5-5 and TRBJ2-1; a weak D match, TRBD2 (6 bases). From germline, CDR1 is SGHKS and CDR2 YYEKEE (reference sequence). CDR3 length equals 13 residues. The V end was cut by 6 bases, the J end by 12 bases, with 19 bases between. CDR3 bases: TGTGCCAGCACGCCAAACACCAGACTAGTGCAGTTCTTC. It specifies CASTPNTRLVQFF.

The chain combines TRBV19 with TRBJ1-3, with a possible D match to TRBD1 (5 bases). V lost 5 bases, J lost 0 bases, and 11 bases lay in between. This CDR3 has 15 amino acids. Germline V gives CDR1 LNHDA, CDR2 SQIVND (reference sequence). Here the CDR3 DNA reads TGTGCCAGTAGTTGGGACTTAGGCTCTGGAAACACCATATATTTT. It encodes CASSWDLGSGNTIYF.

The chain links TRBV5-6 to TRBJ1-1; tentatively, D is TRBD1 (6 bases). V was trimmed by 5 bases and J by 3 bases, leaving 11 bases between them. Germline CDR1 reads SGHDT; CDR2 reads YYEEEE. The CDR3 has 13 residues. The DNA for the CDR3 is TGTGCCAGCAGTCCAGGGGTTGACACTGAAGCTTTCTTT. This codes for CASSPGVDTEAFF.

This clone was seen once. The chain is built from TRBV6-1 and TRBJ2-2; the D gene is possibly TRBD1 (6 bases). This CDR3 has 14 amino acids. Germline loops: CDR1 MNHNS, CDR2 SASEGT. The V and J ends lost 7 bases and 5 bases respectively, with 14 bases between them. Written as DNA, the CDR3 is TGTGCCAGCACCGAGGGACACAGAACCGGGGAGCTGTTTTTT. It yields the protein CASTEGHRTGELFF.